The rows below give T cell receptor beta chains drawn from one sample of a study of post-analysis software for immune sequencing data. TCRdb independently ran MiXCR on the PCR reads; one entry per CDR3 protein. This sample has approximately 570,000 distinct CDR3 sequences, with roughly 47% found just once. The source material was blood. The source is a girl under 18 with multiple sclerosis. The CDR3 runs from the conserved cysteine through the conserved F or W. The order of the fields is clone size, J gene, D gene, V gene, CDR3 DNA, CDR3 protein. A D gene is named only where the DNA matches it firmly. The listing skips clone size in some rows; elsewhere it reads once, few, many or a size class.

>.|TRBJ1-2|.|TRBV30
TGTGCCTGGAGTATGCAGGTGTCTAACTATGGCTACACCTTC
CAWSMQVSNYGYTF
>.|TRBJ2-3|TRBD2|TRBV5-1
TGCGCCAGCAGCCCACGGACTAGCGGTGATGGTAGCACAGATACGCAGTATTTT
CASSPRTSGDGSTDTQYF
>.|TRBJ2-1|.|TRBV5-1
TGCGCCAGCAGCTTGGAGGGACTCGACAATGAGCAGTTCTTC
CASSLEGLDNEQFF
>.|TRBJ1-4|.|TRBV30
TGTGCCTGGAGTGTACGCCAGGGAGAAAAACTGTTTTTT
CAWSVRQGEKLFF
>.|TRBJ1-5|.|TRBV3-1
TGTGCCAGCAGCTCCCAGGGTACCCATCAGCCCCAGCATTTT
CASSSQGTHQPQHF
>.|TRBJ1-1|TRBD1|TRBV12-3/TRBV12-4
TGTGCCAGCAGTCCCCAGGGACAGGGCGTCACTGAAGCTTTCTTT
CASSPQGQGVTEAFF
>few|TRBJ2-3|TRBD2|TRBV29-1
TGCAGCGTCCTCGGGGGGGCCGGAACAGATACGCGGTATTTT
CSVLGGAGTDTRYF
>.|TRBJ2-5|.|TRBV20-1
TGCAGTGCTAGAGATTTGGGGGGCTTGGGCGAAGAGACCCAGTACTTC
CSARDLGGLGEETQYF
>few|TRBJ2-3|.|TRBV4-2
TGTGCCAGCAGCCGAAACGACCCCTTACGTGATACGCAGTATTTT
CASSRNDPLRDTQYF
>.|TRBJ2-7|.|TRBV10-3
TGTGCCATCAGTGGAGTAGGGACATACGAGCAGTACTTC
CAISGVGTYEQYF
>.|TRBJ2-1|TRBD2|TRBV20-1
TGCAGTGCTAGTGAGCTAGCGGCCTACAATGAGCAGTTCTTC
CSASELAAYNEQFF
>.|TRBJ2-1|.|TRBV12-3/TRBV12-4
TGTGCCAGCAAGGATTCCTCGGGCGGGTCTGAGCAGTTCTTC
CASKDSSGGSEQFF
>.|TRBJ2-5|.|TRBV4-1
TGCGCCAGCAGCCAAGGGGTCGCTCCGTACCAAGAGACCCAGTACTTC
CASSQGVAPYQETQYF
>few|TRBJ2-4|.|TRBV6-5
TGTGCCAGCAGTTACGGGAACTCCTCTTGGGAGCAGTACTTC
CASSYGNSSWEQYF
>.|TRBJ2-1|.|TRBV12-3/TRBV12-4
TGTGCCAGCAGTTTGGGCCATTTAGCTGCTGAGCAGTTCTTC
CASSLGHLAAEQFF
>.|TRBJ2-3|.|TRBV20-1
TGCAGTGCTAGTTGGAGTACGCAGTATTTT
CSASWSTQYF
>.|TRBJ1-2|TRBD1|TRBV7-3
TGTGCCAGCAGCTTAAACGTCCTCCCAGGGACAGGGGGCGATGGCTACACCTTC
CASSLNVLPGTGGDGYTF
>.|TRBJ1-5|.|TRBV6-5
TGTGCCAGCAGGAGGACCTTAAATCACCCCCAGCATTTT
CASRRTLNHPQHF
>.|TRBJ2-3|.|TRBV20-1
TGCAGTGTTAGTTTAGCAGGAAGCACAGATACGCAGTATTTT
CSVSLAGSTDTQYF
>.|TRBJ2-5|.|TRBV3-1
TGTGCCAGCAGCCTTAAGTACAAGGGCCAAGAGACCCAGTACTTC
CASSLKYKGQETQYF
>few|TRBJ2-5|TRBD2|TRBV27
TGTGCCAGCAGTCCCACTAGCGGTATGGATGAGCAGTACTTC
CASSPTSGMDEQYF
>few|TRBJ2-5|TRBD1|TRBV7-9
TGTGCCAGCAGCATTCGACAGGGGGTACGGACCCAGTACTTC
CASSIRQGVRTQYF
>.|TRBJ1-2|TRBD1|TRBV4-1
TGCGCCAGCAGCCAGCCCAAGGACAGGGGGCGCGGTGGCTACACCTTC
CASSQPKDRGRGGYTF
>few|TRBJ2-7|TRBD2|TRBV7-8
TGTGCCAGCGCCCGGGGGGTGAGATCCTACAATGAGCAGTACTTC
CASARGVRSYNEQYF
>.|TRBJ2-3|.|TRBV12-3/TRBV12-4
TGTGCCAGCACCCCCGGTAGGTACACAGATACGCAGTATTTT
CASTPGRYTDTQYF
>.|TRBJ2-5|TRBD1|TRBV12-3/TRBV12-4
TGTGCCAGCAGCGTGGGACAGGGGGCGTGGGAGACCCAGTACTTC
CASSVGQGAWETQYF
>few|TRBJ2-7|TRBD2|TRBV29-1
TGCAGCGTGGGCCGAGACGGGGGGTCCTACGAGCAGTACTTC
CSVGRDGGSYEQYF
>.|TRBJ2-3|TRBD2|TRBV24-1
TGTGCCACCAGTCCGACCGGACTAGCGGGAGGGCCGAAGGTCACAGATACGCAGTATTTT
CATSPTGLAGGPKVTDTQYF
>.|TRBJ2-2|TRBD1|TRBV12-3/TRBV12-4
TGTGCCAGCAGCTCGGGACAGACGAACACCGGGGAGCTGTTTTTT
CASSSGQTNTGELFF
>once|TRBJ2-3|TRBD1|TRBV6-5
TGTGCCAGCAGTTCCGGACAGGGGCCAGATACGCAGTATTTT
CASSSGQGPDTQYF
>.|TRBJ2-3|TRBD2|TRBV10-3
TGTGCCATCAGGGCTAGCGGGACAACAGATACGCAGTATTTT
CAIRASGTTDTQYF
>.|TRBJ1-2|TRBD1|TRBV12-3/TRBV12-4
TGTGCCAGCAACTTCCTTGACAGGGGGTATGGCTACACCTTC
CASNFLDRGYGYTF
>.|TRBJ2-6|.|TRBV5-1
TGCGCCAGGGGGAAGTTGAGGTACTCTGGGGCCAACGTCCTGACTTTC
CARGKLRYSGANVLTF
>.|TRBJ2-1|.|TRBV7-3
TGTGCCAGCAGCTTAAGCCCTAGGCCCAATGAGCAGTTCTTC
CASSLSPRPNEQFF
>few|TRBJ2-7|.|TRBV4-1
TGCGCCAGCAGCCAAGTTGGTCAGACCTACGAGCAGTACTTC
CASSQVGQTYEQYF
>.|TRBJ1-5|TRBD1|TRBV4-1
TGCGCCAGCAGCCAAGAAGGAGGGGGCGGTCAGCCCCAGCATTTT
CASSQEGGGGQPQHF
>.|TRBJ2-3|.|TRBV12-3/TRBV12-4
TGTGCCAGCAGGTCGAGGTTGAGCGCCGATACGCAGTATTTT
CASRSRLSADTQYF
>.|TRBJ2-7|TRBD2|TRBV5-1
TGCGCCAGCAGCATGGATAACCGGGGGGGTACTGGCTACGAGCAGTACTTC
CASSMDNRGGTGYEQYF
>few|TRBJ1-5|.|TRBV12-3/TRBV12-4
TGTGCCAGCAGCGACCAGGGGTCTAGCAATCAGCCCCAGCATTTT
CASSDQGSSNQPQHF
>.|TRBJ1-2|TRBD1|TRBV5-1
TGCGCCAGCAGCTTGGGTGGGACAGGGTCCTTGGCTGACTACACCTTC
CASSLGGTGSLADYTF
>few|TRBJ1-5|.|TRBV29-1
TGCAGCGTTGCTGTGGAGGGGGGCAGGGAGCCCCAGCATTTT
CSVAVEGGREPQHF
>.|TRBJ1-4|.|TRBV10-3
TGTGCCATCAGTGAAGGCGGTCGAGGGGAAAAACTGTTTTTT
CAISEGGRGEKLFF
>.|TRBJ2-7|.|TRBV29-1
TGCAGCGTCTGGACAGAACCATACGAGCAGTACTTC
CSVWTEPYEQYF
>.|TRBJ2-1|.|TRBV27
TGTGCCAGCAGTACTCCCTCCCTAGGTTTCTCCTACAATGAGCAGTTCTTC
CASSTPSLGFSYNEQFF
>few|TRBJ2-7|.|TRBV29-1
TGCAGCGTTGGCCAGGCTCGCTACGAGCAGTACTTC
CSVGQARYEQYF
>.|TRBJ2-3|.|TRBV15
TGTGCCACCAGCACCCGGGTACTAGCTACGCAGTATTTT
CATSTRVLATQYF
>.|TRBJ2-3|.|TRBV7-2
TGTGCCAGCAGCCTAGGGGGGGTAGCTGCAGATACGCAGTATTTT
CASSLGGVAADTQYF
>.|TRBJ1-1|TRBD1|TRBV6-1
TGTGCCAGCAGTGGGGACAGGGGGATCGTGAACACTGAAGCTTTCTTT
CASSGDRGIVNTEAFF
>.|TRBJ2-1|.|TRBV20-1
TGCAGTGCCCCCGAGTACAATGAGCAGTTCTTC
CSAPEYNEQFF
>.|TRBJ1-5|TRBD1|TRBV27
TGTGCCAGCAGTCCAGGGACAGGTTATCAGCCCCAGCATTTT
CASSPGTGYQPQHF
>few|TRBJ2-7|TRBD1|TRBV5-1
TGCGCCAGCAGCCGGACAGGGGATAGCAACGAGCAGTACTTC
CASSRTGDSNEQYF
>.|TRBJ1-2|.|TRBV6-2/TRBV6-3
TGTGCCAGCAGTCTACAGGGCTGGGGCTATGGCTACACCTTC
CASSLQGWGYGYTF
>.|TRBJ1-2|.|TRBV12-3/TRBV12-4
TGTGCCAGCAGCCAAGGAGCACTCTATGGCTACACCTTC
CASSQGALYGYTF
>.|TRBJ2-1|.|TRBV20-1
TGCAGTGCTAGAGGTGAGGCGGGAGAGCAGTTCTTC
CSARGEAGEQFF
>.|TRBJ1-4|.|TRBV27
TGTGCCAGCAGTTTATCCCCGAAGGCAACTAATGAAAAACTGTTTTTT
CASSLSPKATNEKLFF